These 26 T cell receptor beta chains came from one sample sequenced in a study of graft-versus-host responses after intestinal transplantation. Some clones are missing from TCRdb's copy, which holds only in-frame ones; the method was immunoSEQ multiplex PCR. The repertoire holds about 90,000 clones, with approximately 90% as singletons. These TCRs are of unknown antigen specificity. Sample: unstimulated CD4+ T cells sorted from spleen or lymph node cells, taken before transplant. These receptors originate from a human donor who was the organ donor for an intestinal transplant.

V usage is TRBV11-3 and J usage is TRBJ2-7, with TRBD2 matching over 8 bases. This CDR3 contains 15 residues. The ends lost 5 bases at V and 3 bases at J; junction bases unmatched: 9. Germline CDR1 is SGHNT and CDR2 is YENEEA. The CDR3 protein is CASSPGLDPLYEQYF. CDR3 nucleotide sequence: TGTGCCAGCAGCCCGGGACTAGATCCCCTCTACGAGCAGTACTTC. Supplemented by reference TRBV11-3 and TRBJ2-7, the full variable domain reads EAGVVQSPRYKIIEKKQPVAFWCNPISGHNTLYWYLQNLGQGPELLIRYENEEAVDDSQLPKDRFSAERLKGVDSTLKIQPAELGDSAVYLCASSPGLDPLYEQYFGPGTRLTVT.

As DNA, the CDR3 is TGTGCCAGCAGCTTTATCAATCCGGGACTAGCTCCCGATACGCAGTATTTT. Translated, it gives CASSFINPGLAPDTQYF. This chain links TRBV11-3 with TRBJ2-3; 9 nucleotides match TRBD2. CDR1 and CDR2 (germline): SGHNT, YENEEA. With V trimmed by 3 bases and J by 6 bases, 13 bases remained unmatched. The CDR3 spans 17 residues.

The rearrangement links TRBV5-1 to TRBJ2-7; tentative D call: TRBD2 (6 bases). Per germline, CDR1 SGHRS and CDR2 YFSETQ. The CDR3 sequence is 13 residues long. V was cut by 4 bases and J by 4 bases, with 12 bases left in between. In DNA form, the CDR3 reads TGCGCCAGCAGCCCTTTCGGGACTTACGAGCAGTACTTC. Protein product: CASSPFGTYEQYF.

This clone has a single count. The chain links TRBV7-9 to TRBJ2-2; D unclear. The germline V gene has CDR1 SEHNR and CDR2 FQNEAQ (reference sequence). This CDR3 is 12 amino acids long. V shed 2 bases and J shed 8 bases, with 6 bases lying between them. DNA of the CDR3: TGTGCCAGCAGCTTATTCCCTGGGGAGCTGTTTTTT. Amino acids: CASSLFPGELFF.

A few counts support this clone. The rearrangement uses TRBV9 and TRBJ2-2; a weak D match, TRBD1 (6 bases). Deletions cut 4 bases from V and 5 bases from J, with 9 bases between. This CDR3 is 13 amino acids long. Per germline, CDR1 SGDLS and CDR2 YYNGEE. CDR3 coding DNA: TGTGCCAGCAGCACGCAGGGGACCGGGGAGCTGTTTTTT. This gives the protein CASSTQGTGELFF.

J is TRBJ2-7 and V is TRBV13, with D maybe TRBD1 (5 bases). CDR3 length: 17 amino acids. The germline V gene has CDR1 PRHDT and CDR2 FYEKMQ (reference sequence). Trimming took off 4 bases at V and 1 base at J, with 20 bases between the two ends. In DNA, the CDR3 is TGTGCCAGCAGCTCAAACCTAAATAGGGGCTTTTCCTACGAGCAGTACTTC. It translates to CASSSNLNRGFSYEQYF.

The chain joins TRBV29-1 to TRBJ1-1; a weak D match, TRBD1 (5 bases). The CDR3 sequence is 12 residues long. The V end lost 1 base, the J end lost 4 bases, and 7 bases lay between the germline ends. CDR1 is SQVTM, CDR2 ANQGSEA, per germline. Here the CDR3 reads CSVEGGVTEAFF. The DNA of the CDR3 is TGCAGCGTTGAAGGGGGCGTCACTGAAGCTTTCTTT.

The J gene is TRBJ1-2, the V gene TRBV18; no clear D gene. This CDR3 contains 13 residues. Trimming pared 3 bases from V and 4 bases from J, leaving 9 bases between. From germline, CDR1 is KGHSH and CDR2 LQKENI. CDR3 nucleotides: TGTGCCAGCTCACCCGAAAGCTCCTATGGCTACACCTTC. It yields the protein CASSPESSYGYTF.

This chain links TRBV30 with TRBJ1-2; D is unresolved. Trimming took 0 bases from V and 2 from J, leaving 7 bases between them. Germline V lookup: CDR1 GTSNPN, CDR2 SVGIG (reference sequence). CDR3 size: 13 residues. CDR3 protein: CAWSVRRNYGYTF. The CDR3 DNA sequence: TGTGCCTGGAGTGTACGGCGGAACTATGGCTACACCTTC.

This clone was observed once. This sequence joins TRBV4-1 and TRBJ1-2; tentative D call: TRBD1 (6 bases). The CDR3 contains 13 residues. With 3 bases removed from V and 14 bases from J, the gap between germline ends came to 19 bases. Per the germline V gene, CDR1 is MGHRA and CDR2 is YSYEKL. The CDR3 is CASSHWDTGGWTF. Written as DNA, the CDR3 is TGCGCCAGCAGCCACTGGGACACTGGGGGATGGACCTTC.

This clone was counted a few times. The V gene is TRBV7-9, the J gene TRBJ1-2, with 10 bases identical to TRBD1. CDR3 length: 16 amino acids. V gave up 5 bases and J gave up 6 bases; unmatched junction bases: 12. CDR1 and CDR2 (germline): SEHNR, FQNEAQ (reference sequence). CDR3 nucleotides: TGTGCCAGCAGCCCACCCCCTCGACAGGGGGCGAATGGCTACACCTTC. This sequence encodes CASSPPPRQGANGYTF. Together with reference TRBV7-9 and TRBJ1-2, the CDR3 gives the full variable domain: DTGVSQNPRHKITKRGQNVTFRCDPISEHNRLYWYRQTLGQGPEFLTYFQNEAQLEKSRLLSDRFSAERPKGSFSTLEIQRTEQGDSAMYLCASSPPPRQGANGYTFGSGTRLTVV.

This clone was picked up one time. The chain combines TRBV11-3 with TRBJ2-7; 9 bases agree with TRBD1. The CDR3 spans 16 residues. Per the germline V gene, CDR1 is SGHNT and CDR2 is YENEEA. The V and J ends lost 5 bases and 5 bases, in that order; junction bases with no gene match: 13. The CDR3 sequence: CASSPLGQGFGNEQYF. The CDR3 region has the DNA TGTGCCAGCAGCCCCTTGGGACAGGGATTTGGCAACGAGCAGTACTTC.

This chain joins TRBV6-1 and TRBJ2-5; no clear D gene. The CDR3 is 15 amino acids. CDR1 is MNHNS, CDR2 SASEGT, per germline. V gave up 0 bases and J gave up 1 base, with 9 bases separating them. DNA for the CDR3: TGTGCCAGCAGTGAAGCGTGGGCTTTCCAAGAGACCCAGTACTTC. It is translated as CASSEAWAFQETQYF.

The table lists this clone with a few counts. The chain has TRBV10-1 and TRBJ2-6, with D hard to call. Germline CDR1 and CDR2: WNHNN and SYGVQD (reference sequence). Trimming took off 0 bases at V and 0 bases at J, with 6 bases between the two ends. The length of the CDR3 is 16 residues. The CDR3 reads CASSESLDSGANVLTF. The CDR3, as DNA: TGCGCCAGCAGTGAGTCGCTAGACTCTGGGGCCAACGTCCTGACTTTC.

This chain connects TRBV27 to TRBJ1-2; TRBD1 is a possible D gene (6 bases). The germline gives CDR1 MNHEY, CDR2 SMNVEV (reference sequence). The CDR3 covers 16 residues. Deletions cut 6 bases from V and 4 bases from J, with 21 bases between. The CDR3 here is CASSKDRGDQGYGYTF. The CDR3 DNA is TGTGCCAGCAGCAAGGACAGAGGGGATCAGGGCTATGGCTACACCTTC.

The genes are TRBV6-6 and TRBJ1-1, with D perhaps matching TRBD1 (5 bases). From germline, CDR1 is MNHNY and CDR2 SVGAGI (reference sequence). Trimming stripped 2 bases from V and 1 base from J, with 5 bases between. The CDR3 spans 13 residues. The CDR3 is CASSYGQNTEAFF. CDR3 bases: TGTGCCAGCAGTTACGGACAGAACACTGAAGCTTTCTTT.

The gene calls are TRBV5-1 and TRBJ1-1; TRBD1 is a possible D gene (6 bases). This CDR3 has 13 amino acids. From germline, CDR1 is SGHRS and CDR2 YFSETQ. Trimming left V 7 bases short and J 5 bases short, with 15 bases between. CDR3 sequence reads: CASSTGMGTEAFF. The CDR3, as DNA: TGCGCCAGCTCTACAGGGATGGGGACTGAAGCTTTCTTT.

The chain recombines TRBV28 with TRBJ1-4, with D possibly being TRBD1 (6 bases). Looked up from germline, CDR1 is MDHEN and CDR2 is SYDVKM. This CDR3 region has 16 residues. Trimming took off 5 bases at V and 7 bases at J, with 20 bases between the two ends. CDR3 region: CASSPSYRRGGEKLFF. The CDR3, as DNA: TGTGCCAGCAGTCCGAGTTATCGGAGGGGGGGTGAAAAACTGTTTTTT.

DNA of the CDR3: TGTGCCTGGAGTCGACTAGCGGGAATGAAGACCCAGTACTTC. Protein sequence: CAWSRLAGMKTQYF. V and J are TRBV30 and TRBJ2-5; 11 bases agree with TRBD2. Germline-derived CDR1 and CDR2 are GTSNPN and SVGIG (reference sequence). The length of the CDR3 is 14 residues. The V and J ends lost 2 bases and 6 bases, in that order; junction bases with no gene match: 5.

The gene calls are TRBV2 and TRBJ2-5; the D gene is possibly TRBD2 (6 bases). V was shortened by 6 bases and J by 3 bases, with 14 bases between the two germline ends. Germline V gives CDR1 SNHLY, CDR2 FYNNEI. CDR3 length equals 14 residues. The DNA for the CDR3 is TGTGCCAGCAGGTTGCCGGGAGCCGAAGAGACCCAGTACTTC. Its protein product is CASRLPGAEETQYF. Full variable domain (outside the CDR3, taken from reference TRBV2 and TRBJ2-5): EPEVTQTPSHQVTQMGQEVILRCVPISNHLYFYWYRQILGQKVEFLVSFYNNEISEKSEIFDDQFSVERPDGSNFTLKIRSTKLEDSAMYFCASRLPGAEETQYFGPGTRLLVL.

The chain combines TRBV10-3 with TRBJ2-1, with D unresolved. Trimming removed 2 bases from V and 9 bases from J, with 8 bases in between. There are 12 residues in the CDR3. The germline V gene has CDR1 ENHRY and CDR2 SYGVKD. CDR3 DNA sequence: TGTGCCATCAGTGAGCCCCGTGTTGAGCAGTTCTTC. It translates to CAISEPRVEQFF.

This clone was seen a single time. The chain links TRBV27 to TRBJ2-3; 12 positions agree with TRBD2. Germline V gives CDR1 MNHEY, CDR2 SMNVEV (reference sequence). The CDR3 length is 19 residues. V shed 5 bases, J shed 1 base, and the junction held 13 bases outside the gene matches. As DNA, the CDR3 is TGTGCCAGCAGTCTTGCCTCTAGCGGGAGGGCCGAGGGCACAGATACGCAGTATTTT. As protein: CASSLASSGRAEGTDTQYF.

This chain uses TRBV30 with TRBJ2-7; 9 nucleotides match TRBD2. The CDR3 is 14 residues long. Germline lookup yields CDR1 GTSNPN and CDR2 SVGIG (reference sequence). V lost 5 bases, J lost 2 bases, and 7 bases stayed unmatched. The CDR3 spells CAWQLAGITYEQYF. CDR3 nucleotide sequence: TGTGCCTGGCAACTAGCGGGTATAACCTACGAGCAGTACTTC.

The CDR3 coding sequence is TGTGCCAGCAGGACCCAGGGTCTGGGGGAAAAACTGTTTTTT. Translated: CASRTQGLGEKLFF. This sequence joins TRBV5-8 and TRBJ1-4; D perhaps matches TRBD1 (5 bases). V lost 5 bases and J lost 8, with 16 bases in between. The CDR3 is made up of 14 amino acids. In germline, CDR1 is SGHTS, CDR2 YDEGEE.

The gene calls are TRBV10-1 and TRBJ2-3; a weak D match, TRBD2 (6 bases). V was shortened by 2 bases and J by 2 bases, with 17 bases between the two germline ends. This CDR3 has 17 residues. CDR1 and CDR2 (germline): WNHNN, SYGVQD (reference sequence). The DNA of the CDR3 is TGCGCCAGCAGTGAGGTTTTCGGGAGAGGGGACACAGATACGCAGTATTTT. Translated: CASSEVFGRGDTDTQYF.

The chain combines TRBV14 with TRBJ1-2, with 7 bases aligning to TRBD1. V shed 0 bases and J 7 bases; nucleotides not matched to a gene: 8. Per the germline V gene, CDR1 is SGHDN and CDR2 is FVKESK. The CDR3 is made up of 15 amino acids. CDR3 sequence (DNA): TGTGCCAGCAGCCAAGAGGACAGGTATGAGGCTGGCTACACCTTC. Residues: CASSQEDRYEAGYTF. Full variable domain (remainder filled in from reference TRBV14 and TRBJ1-2): EAGVTQFPSHSVIEKGQTVTLRCDPISGHDNLYWYRRVMGKEIKFLLHFVKESKQDESGMPNNRFLAERTGGTYSTLKVQPAELEDSGVYFCASSQEDRYEAGYTFGSGTRLTVV.